What follows are 25 T cell receptor beta chains derived from one specimen sequenced in a study of spatial heterogeneity in lung cancer. Specified time point: sample taken at primary tumor resection. Without sorting, whole RNA was sequenced from tumor, nontumor lung or frozen PBMC. TCRdb processed the 5' RACE reads anew with MiXCR; each CDR3 protein has one entry. The top ten clones hold 50% to 70% of a sample with about 44,000 distinct CDR3 sequences, roughly 15% of them seen once. The source material was PBMCs, sampled at surgery. The origin of the receptors is a male donor with early-stage non-small cell lung cancer.

This clonotype occurred many times. The chain carries TRBV6-2 or TRBV6-3 and TRBJ2-7; D is perhaps TRBD1 (5 bases). Deletions cut 2 bases from V and 3 bases from J, with 14 bases between. The CDR3 totals 15 residues. Germline loops: CDR1 MNHEY, CDR2 SVGEGT. The CDR3, as DNA: TGTGCCAGCAGTTACATGCGGACACCCTTCTACGAGCAGTACTTC. This translates into CASSYMRTPFYEQYF.

This clonotype has only a few counts. This chain links TRBV10-3 with TRBJ2-7; TRBD1 aligns across 11 bases. The CDR3 is 15 amino acids. Germline V gene sequence: CDR1 ENHRY, CDR2 SYGVKD. V lost 4 bases, J lost 6 bases, and 8 bases stayed unmatched. The CDR3 region has the DNA TGTGCCATCAGTGTCGGGGGGACAGGGGGAATCGAGCAGTACTTC. Translating gives CAISVGGTGGIEQYF.

The chain is built from TRBV6-1 and TRBJ1-1; D is ambiguous. Germline V gives CDR1 MNHNS, CDR2 SASEGT. The CDR3 contains 14 residues. Trimming took off 2 bases at V and 5 bases at J, with 12 bases between the two ends. DNA of the CDR3: TGTGCCAGCAGTGAATGGAGTATCAGGACTGAAGCTTTCTTT. Amino acid sequence: CASSEWSIRTEAFF.

This clonotype was seen repeatedly, ten times or more. The chain couples TRBV28 to TRBJ1-4; the match to TRBD1 covers 7 bases. Germline V gene lookup returns CDR1 MDHEN and CDR2 SYDVKM. The CDR3 sequence is 16 residues long. V lost 5 bases to trimming and J lost 8 bases; unmatched junction nucleotides: 14. The CDR3 DNA sequence: TGTGCCAGCAGTCCAGGGACAGTTTCTTGGTACGAAAAACTGTTTTTT. The encoded protein is CASSPGTVSWYEKLFF. Based on the CDR3 plus reference TRBV28 and TRBJ1-4, the full variable domain is DVKVTQSSRYLVKRTGEKVFLECVQDMDHENMFWYRQDPGLGLRLIYFSYDVKMKEKGDIPEGYSVSREKKERFSLILESASTNQTSMYLCASSPGTVSWYEKLFFGSGTQLSVL.

At least ten counts were recorded for this clonotype. Here the CDR3 reads CASSSRQGQPQHF. As DNA, the CDR3 is TGCGCCAGCAGCTCAAGACAGGGCCAGCCCCAGCATTTT. This chain joins TRBV5-1 and TRBJ1-5; TRBD1 aligns across 7 bases. The CDR3 extends over 13 amino acids. Germline CDR1 is SGHRS and CDR2 is YFSETQ. With 3 bases clipped from V and 7 bases from J, the junction kept 4 bases outside the gene matches.

This clonotype appeared many times. The rearrangement links TRBV7-2 to TRBJ1-1, with D perhaps TRBD1 (5 bases). The V and J ends lost 5 bases and 3 bases respectively, with 16 bases between them. The CDR3 extends over 15 amino acids. The germline V gene encodes CDR1 SGHTA and CDR2 FQGNSA. The CDR3 region is CASSPWDGRDTEAFF. In nucleotides, the CDR3 is TGTGCCAGCAGCCCCTGGGACGGCCGAGACACTGAAGCTTTCTTT.

This clonotype was picked up many times. The chain is built from TRBV7-9 and TRBJ2-5; no clear D gene. Germline CDR1 SEHNR, CDR2 FQNEAQ (reference sequence). CDR3 length: 11 residues. Between the trimmed V and J ends, which lost 2 bases and 2 bases, there was a span of 0 bases. The CDR3 nucleotides read TGTGCCAGCAGCTTACAAGAGACCCAGTACTTC. Translation: CASSLQETQYF.

This clonotype was picked up a small number of times. The genes are TRBV29-1 and TRBJ1-1; perhaps TRBD1 as D (5 bases). Germline lookup yields CDR1 SQVTM and CDR2 ANQGSEA. Trimming cost V 6 bases and J 2 bases, with 10 bases left between them. CDR3 length: 12 amino acids. The CDR3, as DNA: TGCAGCGTCGCTCAGGGAAACACTGAAGCTTTCTTT. It translates to CSVAQGNTEAFF.

This clonotype was observed a few times. DNA of the CDR3: TGTGCCAGCAGCCAAGATGTGGGGCAGGGCTACGAGCAGTACTTC. Translation: CASSQDVGQGYEQYF. The chain is built from TRBV4-2 and TRBJ2-7; D perhaps matches TRBD1 (5 bases). Germline V lookup: CDR1 LGHNA, CDR2 YNFKEQ. This CDR3 comprises 15 residues. V dropped 0 bases and J dropped 3 bases, with 12 bases sitting between them.

In its sample, this clonotype was seen many times. The chain couples TRBV12-3 or TRBV12-4 to TRBJ2-5; D is perhaps TRBD2 (5 bases). V lost 7 bases, J lost 2 bases, and 14 bases lay in between. The CDR3 runs to 14 residues. CDR3 sequence: CASTLRTSQETQYF. CDR3 DNA sequence: TGTGCCAGCACCCTTCGGACTTCTCAAGAGACCCAGTACTTC.

The V gene is TRBV30, the J gene TRBJ2-5; D not resolved. Germline CDR1 reads GTSNPN; CDR2 reads SVGIG (reference sequence). Trimming cost V 0 bases and J 5 bases, with 10 bases left between them. The CDR3 has 13 residues. In nucleotides, the CDR3 is TGTGCCTGGAGTGTTCGGGTTCGGGAGACCCAGTACTTC. It is translated as CAWSVRVRETQYF.

This clonotype was seen more than once but under ten times. The V call is TRBV24-1, the J call TRBJ1-2, with 7 bases identical to TRBD1. The CDR3 has 14 amino acids. Germline loops: CDR1 KGHDR, CDR2 SFDVKD. J lost 10 bases, V lost 7 bases, and 14 bases had no gene match. CDR3 residues: CATRPGTAYSPYTF. Here the CDR3 DNA reads TGTGCCACCAGACCCGGGACAGCCTATTCTCCCTACACCTTC.

This clonotype occurred many times. V usage is TRBV27 and J usage is TRBJ1-5, with no clear D. The CDR3 covers 17 residues. Between the trimmed V and J ends, which lost 5 bases and 2 bases, there was a span of 19 bases. Germline assignment: CDR1 MNHEY and CDR2 SMNVEV (reference sequence). CDR3 in amino acids: CASSTLPGLRGNQPQHF. CDR3 coding DNA: TGTGCCAGCAGTACACTACCGGGCCTGAGGGGCAATCAGCCCCAGCATTTT.

The V call is TRBV20-1, the J call TRBJ2-7, with D uncertain. Between the trimmed V and J ends, which lost 3 bases and 3 bases, there was a span of 9 bases. The CDR3 spans 12 residues. The germline CDR1 and CDR2 sequences are DFQATT and SNEGSKA (reference sequence). CDR3 loop: CSASSRNYEQYF. In DNA, the CDR3 is TGCAGTGCTAGTTCCCGAAACTACGAGCAGTACTTC.

V and J are TRBV6-5 and TRBJ2-7; D ambiguous. This CDR3 has 15 residues. Germline CDR1 reads MNHEY; CDR2 reads SVGAGI. V dropped 0 bases and J dropped 2 bases, with 11 bases sitting between them. The CDR3 DNA reads as TGTGCCAGCAGTTACTCTGGAGCAGCGCCCTACGAGCAGTACTTC. Its protein is CASSYSGAAPYEQYF.

This chain connects TRBV10-3 to TRBJ2-1; 10 nucleotides agree with TRBD2. This CDR3 is 15 amino acids long. V lost 1 base to trimming and J lost 8 bases; unmatched junction nucleotides: 5. Germline loops: CDR1 ENHRY, CDR2 SYGVKD. The CDR3 loop reads CAISEYTSGEDEQFF. The CDR3 DNA reads as TGTGCCATCAGTGAGTATACTAGCGGGGAAGATGAGCAGTTCTTC.

This clonotype occurred many times. V gene TRBV24-1 combines with J gene TRBJ2-2, with TRBD1 matching over 10 bases. Germline V lookup: CDR1 KGHDR, CDR2 SFDVKD. The V gene end was trimmed by 4 bases and the J gene end by 4 bases; junction bases not matched to a gene: 8. The CDR3 length is 17 residues. CDR3 nucleotides: TGTGCCACCAGTGACATCCGGGACAGGGGCGGCACCGGGGAGCTGTTTTTT. Protein product: CATSDIRDRGGTGELFF.

This clonotype was observed a handful of times. The J gene is TRBJ2-2, the V gene TRBV12-3 or TRBV12-4; D may be TRBD1 (6 bases). V was pared by 1 base and J by 4 bases, with 19 bases between. The CDR3 runs to 18 residues. CDR3: CASSLVWRGGQPTGELFF. Written as DNA, the CDR3 is TGTGCCAGCAGTTTAGTATGGAGAGGTGGACAGCCCACCGGGGAGCTGTTTTTT.

This clonotype was seen at least ten times. The chain recombines TRBV14 with TRBJ2-5; maybe TRBD1 (6 bases). Germline CDR1 reads SGHDN; CDR2 reads FVKESK. Trimming pared 4 bases from V and 5 bases from J, leaving 14 bases between. The CDR3 is 14 amino acids. DNA of the CDR3: TGTGCCAGCAGCCCCTCAGGGGTCCTGGAGACCCAGTACTTC. Amino acids: CASSPSGVLETQYF. Full variable domain (remainder filled in from reference TRBV14 and TRBJ2-5): EAGVTQFPSHSVIEKGQTVTLRCDPISGHDNLYWYRRVMGKEIKFLLHFVKESKQDESGMPNNRFLAERTGGTYSTLKVQPAELEDSGVYFCASSPSGVLETQYFGPGTRLLVL.

In its sample, this clonotype was seen a few times. The chain recombines TRBV25-1 with TRBJ1-4; a possible D gene is TRBD1 (5 bases). Germline V lookup: CDR1 MGHDK, CDR2 SYGVNS. The germline V and J ends were trimmed by 3 bases and 7 bases, with 12 bases remaining between them. This CDR3 region has 14 residues. In nucleotides, the CDR3 is TGTGCCAGCAGTGACAGCAGGGTCGGTGAAAAACTGTTTTTT. This translates into CASSDSRVGEKLFF.

This sequence joins TRBV12-3 or TRBV12-4 and TRBJ1-1, with D possibly matching TRBD1 (6 bases). V gave up 4 bases and J gave up 3 bases, with 12 bases separating them. The CDR3 length is 14 residues. CDR3 in amino acids: CASSSQGSYTEAFF. CDR3 coding DNA: TGTGCCAGCAGTTCACAGGGATCGTACACTGAAGCTTTCTTT.

This clonotype was seen more than once but under ten times. The V gene is TRBV10-3, the J gene TRBJ2-5; 9 bases match TRBD2. This CDR3 has 16 residues. The junction had 10 bases not matched to a gene; V was cut back by 3 bases and J by 5 bases. Germline CDR1 and CDR2: ENHRY and SYGVKD. CDR3: CAISDAGGPVAETQYF. The CDR3 nucleotides are TGTGCCATCAGTGATGCGGGGGGGCCGGTCGCGGAGACCCAGTACTTC.

In its sample, this clonotype was seen a few times. The chain combines TRBV7-3 with TRBJ2-2; perhaps TRBD2 as D (6 bases). Germline CDR1 and CDR2: SGHTA and FQGTGA. This CDR3 comprises 16 residues. V was pared by 5 bases and J by 1 base, with 14 bases between. The CDR3 loop reads CASSLGPGENTGELFF. The CDR3 DNA sequence: TGTGCCAGCAGCCTCGGACCGGGGGAGAACACCGGGGAGCTGTTTTTT.

There are a few counts of this clonotype. This chain joins TRBV4-3 and TRBJ1-1; D is undetermined. CDR1 is LGHNA and CDR2 is YSLEER in the germline V gene. The CDR3 is made up of 13 amino acids. The germline V and J ends were trimmed by 1 base and 7 bases, with 10 bases remaining between them. This chain's CDR3 is CASSQGGAREAFF. As DNA, the CDR3 is TGCGCCAGCAGCCAAGGAGGAGCCCGTGAAGCTTTCTTT.

This clonotype was detected many times. The rearrangement links TRBV7-2 to TRBJ2-3; 15 bases align to TRBD2. Germline CDR1 SGHTA, CDR2 FQGNSA. V lost 4 bases and J lost 9; bases outside the gene matches: 11. The CDR3 consists of 17 residues. The CDR3 DNA is TGTGCCAGCAGCTCCCCAGGACTAGCGGGAGGGGTTGGCACGCAGTATTTT. Encoded protein: CASSSPGLAGGVGTQYF.